The subject of this entry is one T cell receptor (beta chain). CDR3 length: 19 amino acids. Trimming cost V 4 bases and J 4 bases; bases outside gene matches: 15. Germline V gene data show CDR1 as MGHRA and CDR2 as YSYEKL. Clones were read by immunoSEQ multiplex PCR, and TCRdb kept only the in-frame ones, dropping some. The sample carries roughly 150,000 clones, about 80% recorded once. This sample stems from a study of blood T cell repertoires in COVID-19. The study recruited people aged roughly 18 to 100 years across about two dozen US areas. Participants had their cohort set by participant-reported clinical history.

Sequencing used PBMCs or T cells enriched from blood (not recorded which). The chain is built from TRBV4-1 and TRBJ2-7, with 14 bases fitting TRBD2. This clonotype was obtained from a woman between 65 and 79 years old in a cohort exposed to, infected with or recovered from COVID-19 (not recorded which). The CDR3 protein is CASSLSPDPGLAGAYEQYF. The CDR3, as DNA: TGCGCCAGCAGCCTATCCCCGGACCCGGGACTAGCGGGAGCTTACGAGCAGTACTTC.